A selection of T cell receptor beta chains follows, all from one sample in a study of blood T cell repertoires in COVID-19. Sequencing was performed with immunoSEQ multiplex PCR; in TCRdb, only in-frame clones are kept and a portion is missing. The table has 260,000 or so clones, approximately 84% seen once. The sequenced material came from peripheral blood. These receptors all stem from a human donor in a cohort sampled during active COVID-19. The CDR3 runs from the conserved cysteine through the conserved F or W. D genes are given only for firm matches. Size tells how often a clone was seen (once, few, many) or the class of an expanded clone, and some rows leave it out.

J gene | clone size | V gene | D gene | CDR3 protein | CDR3 DNA
TRBJ2-5 | . | TRBV24-1 | . | CATSAGGETQYF | TGTGCCACCAGTGCCGGAGGGGAGACCCAGTACTTC
TRBJ1-6 | . | TRBV15 | TRBD1 | CATRGTGYNSPLHF | TGTGCCACCAGGGGGACAGGCTATAATTCACCCCTCCACTTT
TRBJ2-7 | . | TRBV29-1 | TRBD1 | CSVLRQGGTYEQYF | TGCAGCGTCCTTCGACAGGGTGGGACCTACGAGCAGTACTTC
TRBJ1-2 | once | TRBV5-8 | . | CASSPTQYGYTF | TGTGCCAGCAGCCCGACTCAGTATGGCTACACCTTC
TRBJ1-3 | . | TRBV18 | . | CASSPSPGGNTIYF | TGTGCCAGCTCACCGTCCCCGGGAGGAAACACCATATATTTT
TRBJ2-3 | . | TRBV9 | . | CASSAAIDTQYF | TGTGCCAGCAGCGCCGCGATAGATACGCAGTATTTT
TRBJ2-2 | . | TRBV5-5 | . | CASSQRVDPGGELFF | TGTGCCAGCAGCCAGAGGGTGGATCCGGGCGGGGAGCTGTTTTTT
TRBJ2-5 | . | TRBV28 | TRBD1 | CASIQGREETQYF | TGTGCCAGCATACAGGGGCGGGAAGAGACCCAGTACTTC
TRBJ1-5 | . | TRBV7-8 | . | CASSLVLGLNQPQHF | TGTGCCAGCAGCTTAGTGTTGGGCCTCAATCAGCCCCAGCATTTT
TRBJ2-7 | few | TRBV7-6 | TRBD2 | CASSFASGPYEQYF | TGTGCCAGCAGCTTTGCTAGCGGGCCCTACGAGCAGTACTTC
TRBJ2-5 | once | TRBV7-2 | . | CASSSRWGRGETQYF | TGTGCCAGCAGCTCCAGGTGGGGGCGCGGGGAGACCCAGTACTTC
TRBJ1-5 | . | TRBV4-3 | TRBD1 | CASSLGTGVLSNQPQHF | TGCGCCAGCAGCCTAGGGACAGGGGTTCTTAGCAATCAGCCCCAGCATTTT
TRBJ2-1 | . | TRBV5-4 | TRBD2 | CASSSPSGGAGEQFF | TGTGCCAGCAGCTCCCCTAGCGGGGGGGCCGGAGAGCAGTTCTTC
TRBJ1-4 | . | TRBV4-3 | . | CASSQDAAGLNEKLFF | TGCGCCAGCAGCCAAGATGCGGCAGGGTTGAATGAAAAACTGTTTTTT
TRBJ1-1 | . | TRBV7-2 | . | CASSERPNTEAFF | TGTGCCAGCAGCGAGAGGCCCAACACTGAAGCTTTCTTT
TRBJ2-1 | . | TRBV18 | TRBD2 | CASSPPWLAGGNEQFF | TGTGCCAGCTCACCACCGTGGCTAGCGGGTGGTAATGAGCAGTTCTTC
TRBJ1-2 | . | TRBV28 | . | CASSVQENYGYTF | TGTGCCAGCAGCGTACAGGAAAACTATGGCTACACCTTC
TRBJ1-1 | . | TRBV19 | TRBD1 | CASSILSGGQVNTEAFF | TGTGCCAGTAGTATTCTATCTGGGGGACAGGTGAACACTGAAGCTTTCTTT
TRBJ2-6 | . | TRBV2 | TRBD1 | CASSEVGRQGAIRGANVLTF | TGTGCCAGCAGTGAAGTCGGGCGACAGGGGGCTATCCGTGGGGCCAACGTCCTGACTTTC
TRBJ2-1 | . | TRBV5-1 | . | CASSSVTGSNEQFF | TGCGCCAGCAGCTCCGTGACAGGAAGCAATGAGCAGTTCTTC
TRBJ2-3 | . | TRBV12-3/TRBV12-4 | . | CASSLTTGDTQYF | TGTGCCAGCAGTTTAACTACCGGCGATACGCAGTATTTT
TRBJ2-7 | . | TRBV9 | TRBD2 | CASSVDPAGGLKSYEQYF | TGTGCCAGCAGCGTAGACCCAGCGGGGGGCCTTAAATCCTACGAGCAGTACTTC
TRBJ2-5 | . | TRBV5-6 | TRBD1 | CASSLQTTGVTQYF | TGTGCCAGCAGCTTACAAACGACAGGGGTGACCCAGTACTTC
TRBJ2-7 | many | TRBV28 | TRBD1 | CASRAGTGVDYEQYF | TGTGCCAGCCGCGCCGGGACAGGGGTCGACTACGAGCAGTACTTC
TRBJ1-5 | . | TRBV4-3 | . | CASSQDLSGSGQPQHF | TGCGCCAGCAGCCAGGACCTCTCGGGAAGCGGGCAGCCCCAGCATTTT
TRBJ1-5 | . | TRBV2 | . | CASGGGDNQPQHF | TGTGCCAGCGGAGGGGGGGACAATCAGCCCCAGCATTTT
TRBJ2-7 | . | TRBV28 | TRBD2 | CASTLPGREQYF | TGTGCCAGCACCCTACCCGGGAGGGAGCAGTACTTC
TRBJ1-3 | . | TRBV11-2 | . | CASGEPFSGNTIYF | TGTGCCAGCGGTGAGCCTTTCTCTGGAAACACCATATATTTT
TRBJ2-4 | . | TRBV6-6 | TRBD2 | CASSYSGGAKNIQYF | TGTGCCAGCAGTTACTCGGGAGGGGCCAAAAACATTCAGTACTTC
TRBJ2-7 | . | TRBV27 | . | CASSSQSYEQYF | TGTGCCAGCAGTTCCCAATCCTACGAGCAGTACTTC
TRBJ1-2 | . | TRBV6-5 | TRBD1 | CASSRQGEVGYGYTF | TGTGCCAGCAGTCGTCAGGGGGAAGTTGGGTATGGCTACACCTTC
TRBJ1-4 | . | TRBV19 | . | CASSPSRARGRNEKLFF | TGTGCCAGTAGCCCCTCGAGGGCGAGGGGGAGAAATGAAAAACTGTTTTTT
TRBJ2-5 | . | TRBV5-1 | TRBD1 | CASSYGTDQGAETQYF | TGCGCCAGCAGCTACGGAACCGACCAGGGGGCCGAGACCCAGTACTTC
TRBJ2-5 | . | TRBV3-1/TRBV3-2 | TRBD1 | CASSRGQARETQYF | TGTGCCAGCAGCCGGGGACAGGCGAGGGAGACCCAGTACTTC
TRBJ2-6 | . | TRBV19 | . | CASSIGGAGANVLTF | TGTGCCAGTAGTATAGGAGGAGCTGGGGCCAACGTCCTGACTTTC
TRBJ1-2 | . | TRBV7-8 | . | CASSILQDANYGYTF | TGTGCCAGCAGCATCCTACAGGACGCTAACTATGGCTACACCTTC
TRBJ1-2 | . | TRBV6-1 | . | CASSEVVRGYTF | TGTGCCAGCAGTGAAGTTGTCCGTGGCTACACCTTC
TRBJ2-3 | . | TRBV7-2 | . | CASSRGRRADTQYF | TGTGCCAGCAGCCGCGGGCGTAGGGCAGATACGCAGTATTTT
TRBJ1-3 | . | TRBV4-3 | . | CASSQVGVGSGNTIYF | TGCGCCAGCAGCCAAGTCGGAGTGGGCTCTGGAAACACCATATATTTT
TRBJ2-1 | . | TRBV3-1/TRBV3-2 | TRBD2 | CASSHPLAGRYNEQFF | TGTGCCAGCAGCCACCCTCTAGCGGGACGGTACAATGAGCAGTTCTTC
TRBJ2-1 | once | TRBV5-4 | TRBD2 | CASSLSGTSSYNEQFF | TGTGCCAGCAGCCTGAGCGGGACCAGCTCCTACAATGAGCAGTTCTTC
TRBJ1-1 | few | TRBV4-2 | . | CASSQDRGNTEAFF | TGTGCCAGCAGCCAAGATCGGGGGAACACTGAAGCTTTCTTT
TRBJ2-3 | once | TRBV7-2 | . | CASSPDSTPLDTQYF | TGTGCCAGCAGTCCTGACTCAACACCATTAGATACGCAGTATTTT
TRBJ1-2 | . | TRBV9 | . | CASSVAGYGYTF | TGTGCCAGCAGCGTAGCCGGCTATGGCTACACCTTC
TRBJ1-5 | once | TRBV7-2 | TRBD1 | CASSLVQGLYQPQHF | TGTGCCAGCAGCTTAGTACAGGGGTTGTATCAGCCCCAGCATTTT
TRBJ1-2 | . | TRBV5-1 | TRBD1 | CASSGQGDGYTF | TGCGCCAGCAGCGGACAGGGGGATGGCTACACCTTC
TRBJ2-7 | . | TRBV4-1 | . | CASSRTGTPGQYF | TGCGCCAGCAGCCGAACCGGGACACCCGGGCAGTACTTC
TRBJ2-1 | few | TRBV7-7 | TRBD2 | CASSGGVGLALSEQFF | TGTGCTAGCAGCGGGGGGGTGGGACTAGCGTTATCTGAGCAGTTCTTC
TRBJ1-1 | . | TRBV19 | . | CASSMMGRNTEAFF | TGTGCCAGTAGTATGATGGGCAGGAACACTGAAGCTTTCTTT
TRBJ1-1 | . | TRBV4-1 | TRBD1 | CASSQGQVRANTEAFF | TGCGCCAGCAGCCAGGGACAGGTAAGAGCGAACACTGAAGCTTTCTTT
TRBJ2-2 | . | TRBV24-1 | . | CATGRVGNTGELFF | TGTGCCACCGGCAGGGTGGGGAACACCGGGGAGCTGTTTTTT
TRBJ2-1 | . | TRBV5-5 | . | CASSLTGERREQFF | TGTGCCAGCAGCTTGACGGGAGAACGGCGTGAGCAGTTCTTC
TRBJ2-2 | . | TRBV12-3/TRBV12-4 | . | CASSLVVRGELFF | TGTGCCAGCAGTTTAGTTGTTCGGGGGGAGCTGTTTTTT
TRBJ1-5 | . | TRBV24-1 | TRBD1 | CATSDLDRVGSNQPQHF | TGTGCCACCAGTGATTTGGACAGGGTGGGGAGCAATCAGCCCCAGCATTTT
TRBJ2-1 | . | TRBV29-1 | . | CSVVRVSYNEQFF | TGCAGCGTTGTCCGGGTTTCCTACAATGAGCAGTTCTTC
TRBJ1-4 | few | TRBV2 | . | CASSGGLVGKLFF | TGTGCCAGCAGTGGAGGGTTAGTAGGAAAACTGTTTTTT
TRBJ1-3 | once | TRBV9 | . | CASSAGGAFGNTIYF | TGTGCCAGCAGCGCCGGGGGTGCGTTTGGAAACACCATATATTTT
TRBJ1-2 | . | TRBV12-3/TRBV12-4 | . | CASSLWSYGYTF | TGTGCCAGCAGTTTATGGAGCTATGGCTACACCTTC
TRBJ2-5 | . | TRBV12-5 | . | CASALQETQYF | TGTGCTAGTGCCTTACAAGAGACCCAGTACTTC